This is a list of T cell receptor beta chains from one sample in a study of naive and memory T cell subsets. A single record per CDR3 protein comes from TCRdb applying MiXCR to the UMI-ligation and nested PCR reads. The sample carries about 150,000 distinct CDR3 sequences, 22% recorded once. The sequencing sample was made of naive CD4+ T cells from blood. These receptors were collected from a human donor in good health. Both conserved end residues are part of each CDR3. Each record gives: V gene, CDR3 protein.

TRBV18	CASSQDRAAYEQYF
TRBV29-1	CSVVTGGHQPYEQYF
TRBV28	CASSLTGTGEKLFF
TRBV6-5	CASSYSRREETQYF
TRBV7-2	CASSSRTGTYEQYF
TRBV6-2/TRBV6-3	CASSYSSGRYNEQFF
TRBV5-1	CASSSASGGWNEQFF
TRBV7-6	CASSLVQGPGTDTQYF
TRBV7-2	CASSLNRQETQYF
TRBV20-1	CSAVRETKPFF
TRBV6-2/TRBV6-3	CASSYAGRKSSYNEQFF
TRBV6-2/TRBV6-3	CASSPLLTIYEQFF
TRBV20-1	CSAIERQANEKLFF
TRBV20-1	CSARESGRMNTEAFF
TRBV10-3	CAIREVNTEAFF
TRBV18	CASSPKTSGYNEQFF
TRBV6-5	CATREGGPDTQYF
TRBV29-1	CSVDSRAEAFF
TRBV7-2	CASSPRTGGRMNTEAFF
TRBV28	CASSLIGTQSKQFF
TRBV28	CASSLTGTYEQYF
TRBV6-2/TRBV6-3	CASTYFGYSPLHF
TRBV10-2	CASKENSNQPQHF
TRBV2	CASSRDFLLYNEQFF
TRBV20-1	CSAVRAGAGNTEAFF
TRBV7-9	CASSPGWSNQPQHF
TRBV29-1	CSGGQRGETQYF
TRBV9	CASSVEAGGGETQYF
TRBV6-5	CASSVLFGTQYF
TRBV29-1	CSVELATGANVLTF
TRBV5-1	CASSYPDPMTDTQYF
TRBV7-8	CASSTKGQDRETQYF
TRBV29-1	CSVGARLNNYGYTF
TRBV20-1	CSARASGDTQYF
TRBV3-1	CASSQTLATEQYF
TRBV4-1	CASSQADSGGNQPQHF
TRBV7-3	CASSSSGTSVRNEQFF
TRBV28	CASMRRPTYNEQFF
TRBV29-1	CSVARLITDTQYF
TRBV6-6	CASSYSGNRRTEAFF
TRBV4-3	CASSVDRDRPYEQYF
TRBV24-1	CPTSVGAGLAAYNEQFF
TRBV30	CAQDGVSPYEQYF
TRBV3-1	CASSAPGLPSGEQFF
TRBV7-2	CASSQGGRPSTGELFF
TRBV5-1	CASWAGGPDTQYF
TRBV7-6	CASSLEVDPTGELFF
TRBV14	CASSQASEQYF
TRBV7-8	CASSLVRAAKDFF
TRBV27	CASSLYWTGPLGNTGELFF
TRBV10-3	CAISGRGLGNSPLHF
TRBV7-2	CASSSATGGVYEQYF